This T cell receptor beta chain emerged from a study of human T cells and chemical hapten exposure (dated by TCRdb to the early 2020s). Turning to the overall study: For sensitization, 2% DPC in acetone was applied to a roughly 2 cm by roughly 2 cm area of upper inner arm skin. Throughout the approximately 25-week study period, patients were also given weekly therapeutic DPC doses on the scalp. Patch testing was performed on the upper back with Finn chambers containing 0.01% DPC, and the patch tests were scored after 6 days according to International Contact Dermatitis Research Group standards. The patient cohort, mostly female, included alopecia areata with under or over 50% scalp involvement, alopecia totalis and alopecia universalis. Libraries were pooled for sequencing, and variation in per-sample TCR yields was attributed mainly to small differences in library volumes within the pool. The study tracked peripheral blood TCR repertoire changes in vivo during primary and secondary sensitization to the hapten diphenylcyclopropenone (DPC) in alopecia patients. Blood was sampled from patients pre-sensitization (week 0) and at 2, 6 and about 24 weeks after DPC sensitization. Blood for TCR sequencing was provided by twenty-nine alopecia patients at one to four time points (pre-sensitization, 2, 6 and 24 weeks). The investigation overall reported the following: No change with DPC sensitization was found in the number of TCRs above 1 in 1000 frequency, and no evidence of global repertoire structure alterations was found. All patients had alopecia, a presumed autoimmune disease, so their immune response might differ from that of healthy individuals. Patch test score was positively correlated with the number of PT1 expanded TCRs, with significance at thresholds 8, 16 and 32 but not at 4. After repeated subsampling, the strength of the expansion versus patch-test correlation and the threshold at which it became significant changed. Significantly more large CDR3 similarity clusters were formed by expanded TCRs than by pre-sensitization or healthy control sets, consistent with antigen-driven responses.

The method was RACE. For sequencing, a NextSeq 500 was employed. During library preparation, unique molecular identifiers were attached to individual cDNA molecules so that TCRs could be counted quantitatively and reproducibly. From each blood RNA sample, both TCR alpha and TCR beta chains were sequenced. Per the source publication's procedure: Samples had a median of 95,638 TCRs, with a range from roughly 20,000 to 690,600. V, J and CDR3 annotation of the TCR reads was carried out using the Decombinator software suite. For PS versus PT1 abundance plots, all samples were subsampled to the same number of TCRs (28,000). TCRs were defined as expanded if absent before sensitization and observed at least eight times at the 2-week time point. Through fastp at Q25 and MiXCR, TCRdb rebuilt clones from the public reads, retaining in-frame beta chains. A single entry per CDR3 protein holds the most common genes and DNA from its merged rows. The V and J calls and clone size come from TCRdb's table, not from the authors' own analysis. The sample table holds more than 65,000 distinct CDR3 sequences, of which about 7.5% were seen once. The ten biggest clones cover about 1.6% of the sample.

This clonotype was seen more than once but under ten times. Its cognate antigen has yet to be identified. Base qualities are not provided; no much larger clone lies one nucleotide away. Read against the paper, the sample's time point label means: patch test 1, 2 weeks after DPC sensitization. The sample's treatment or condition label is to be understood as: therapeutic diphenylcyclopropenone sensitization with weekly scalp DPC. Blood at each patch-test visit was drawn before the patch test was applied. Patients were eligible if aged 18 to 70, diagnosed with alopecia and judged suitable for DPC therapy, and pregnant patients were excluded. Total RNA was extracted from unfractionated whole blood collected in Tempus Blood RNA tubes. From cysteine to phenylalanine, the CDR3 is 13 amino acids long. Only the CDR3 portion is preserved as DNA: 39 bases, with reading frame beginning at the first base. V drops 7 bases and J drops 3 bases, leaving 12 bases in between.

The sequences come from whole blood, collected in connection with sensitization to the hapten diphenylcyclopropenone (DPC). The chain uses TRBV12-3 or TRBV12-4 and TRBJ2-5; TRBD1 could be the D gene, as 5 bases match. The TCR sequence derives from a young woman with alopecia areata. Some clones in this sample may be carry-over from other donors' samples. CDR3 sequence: CASTDRQKETQYF. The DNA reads TGTGCCAGCACTGACCGACAGAAAGAGACCCAGTACTTC.